The 3 T cell receptor beta chains below come from one sample, sequenced in a study of shared clonotypes between healthy human individuals. Profiling relied on immunoSEQ multiplex PCR, and the TCRdb table lists in-frame clones only, not all of them. This repertoire shows about 870,000 clones, around 93% found once; its top ten account for 20% to 30%. The naive CD8 subset, CD45RO-negative cells positively selected for CCR7, excluded terminally differentiated effector memory CD45RA+ cells. Input material: naive CD8+ T cells sorted from blood. These TCRs come from a man younger than 40 in good health.

The rearrangement joins TRBV6-1 to TRBJ2-5, with 13 bases matching TRBD2. Germline V lookup: CDR1 MNHNS, CDR2 SASEGT. The CDR3 runs to 17 residues. The trim removed 3 bases at V and 5 bases at J, leaving 9 bases unmatched. This chain's CDR3 is CASSDLRLAGGRETQYF. As DNA, the CDR3 is TGTGCCAGCAGTGACCTGAGACTAGCGGGAGGTAGGGAGACCCAGTACTTC.

The DNA of the CDR3 is TGCGCCAGCAGAGTAGAGGGAGGAAACACCGGGGAGCTGTTTTTT. Its translation: CASRVEGGNTGELFF. The chain carries TRBV4-1 and TRBJ2-2; D might be TRBD2 (6 bases). This CDR3 spans 15 amino acids. Germline V gene data show CDR1 as MGHRA and CDR2 as YSYEKL. The V gene lost 6 bases and the J gene lost 2 bases, with 13 bases spanning the gap.

This rearrangement joins TRBV11-3 to TRBJ2-1; D might be TRBD2 (6 bases). CDR3 length: 15 residues. V was trimmed by 5 bases and J by 1 base, leaving 12 bases between them. Germline CDR1 SGHNT, CDR2 YENEEA. This CDR3 reads CASSQDAGSYNEQFF. Here the CDR3 DNA reads TGTGCCAGCAGCCAGGACGCGGGATCCTACAATGAGCAGTTCTTC.